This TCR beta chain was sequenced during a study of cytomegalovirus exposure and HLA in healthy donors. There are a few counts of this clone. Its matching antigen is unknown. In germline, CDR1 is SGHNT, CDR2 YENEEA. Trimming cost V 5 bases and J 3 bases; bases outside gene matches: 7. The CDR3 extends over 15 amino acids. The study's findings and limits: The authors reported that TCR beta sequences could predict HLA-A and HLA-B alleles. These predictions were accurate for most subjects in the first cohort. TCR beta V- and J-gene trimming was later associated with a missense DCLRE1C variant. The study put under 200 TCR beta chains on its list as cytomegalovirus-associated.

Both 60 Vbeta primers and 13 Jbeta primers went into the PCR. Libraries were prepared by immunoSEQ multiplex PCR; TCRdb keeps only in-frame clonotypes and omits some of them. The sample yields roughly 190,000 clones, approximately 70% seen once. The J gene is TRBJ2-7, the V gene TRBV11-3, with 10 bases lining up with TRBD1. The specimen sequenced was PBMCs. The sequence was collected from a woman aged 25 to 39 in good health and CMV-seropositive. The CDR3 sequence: CASSRGTGAVYEQYF. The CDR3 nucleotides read TGTGCCAGCAGCCGGGGGACAGGGGCAGTCTACGAGCAGTACTTC. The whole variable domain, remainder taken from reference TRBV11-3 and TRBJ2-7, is EAGVVQSPRYKIIEKKQPVAFWCNPISGHNTLYWYLQNLGQGPELLIRYENEEAVDDSQLPKDRFSAERLKGVDSTLKIQPAELGDSAVYLCASSRGTGAVYEQYFGPGTRLTVT.